These 30 T cell receptor beta chains were sequenced from one sample in a study of cytomegalovirus exposure and HLA in healthy donors. The PCR had 60 Vbeta and 13 Jbeta primers. Generated by immunoSEQ multiplex PCR, the TCRdb table keeps only in-frame clones and is missing some. This repertoire shows approximately 160,000 clones, around 78% found once; its top ten account for approximately 13%. Source material: PBMCs. The receptors derive from a woman in her forties or fifties in good health and CMV-seropositive.

The CDR3 loop reads CASSLQGGYNEQFF. The CDR3 DNA is TGTGCCAGCAGCTTACAGGGGGGCTACAATGAGCAGTTCTTC. V and J are TRBV11-3 and TRBJ2-1; D may be TRBD1 (7 bases). The germline V gene has CDR1 SGHNT and CDR2 YENEEA. V was clipped by 2 bases and J by 3 bases, with 8 bases between them. This CDR3 is 14 amino acids long.

The chain links TRBV11-2 to TRBJ2-5, with D perhaps matching TRBD1 (6 bases). V was cut by 7 bases and J by 5 bases, with 17 bases left in between. CDR1 is SGHAT and CDR2 is FQNNGV in the germline V gene. The CDR3 runs to 14 residues. The CDR3 reads CASTKTGNVETQYF. In nucleotides, the CDR3 is TGTGCCAGCACCAAAACAGGGAATGTTGAGACCCAGTACTTC.

The chain recombines TRBV30 with TRBJ1-6, with 11 bases lining up with TRBD1. V was pared by 4 bases and J by 9 bases, with 5 bases of the junction left unmatched. The CDR3 extends over 14 amino acids. Germline CDR1 and CDR2: GTSNPN and SVGIG (reference sequence). For the CDR3, the DNA is TGTGCCTGGACCCTGGACAGGGGGCGTTCACCCCTCCACTTT. Translation: CAWTLDRGRSPLHF. The full variable domain, in which reference TRBV30 and TRBJ1-6 provide the parts outside the CDR3, is SQTIHQWPATLVQPVGSPLSLECTVEGTSNPNLYWYRQAAGRGLQLLFYSVGIGQISSEVPQNLSASRPQDRQFILSSKKLLLSDSGFYLCAWTLDRGRSPLHFGNGTRLTVT.

The V gene is TRBV9, the J gene TRBJ1-5, with 10 bases fitting TRBD1. After removal of 4 bases from V and 8 bases from J, the junction contained 9 bases not matched to a gene. This CDR3 has 15 amino acids. CDR1 and CDR2 from the germline V gene are SGDLS and YYNGEE. This chain's CDR3 is CASSTTGGGFEPQHF. CDR3 bases: TGTGCCAGCAGCACGACAGGGGGCGGATTTGAGCCCCAGCATTTT.

The chain uses TRBV7-6 and TRBJ1-2; 12 bases line up with TRBD1. J gave up 6 bases and V 5 bases, and 7 bases lay outside the gene matches. The CDR3 has 15 amino acids. Germline CDR1 is SGHVS and CDR2 is FNYEAQ. CDR3 bases: TGTGCCAGCAGCGAGGGACAGGGGGCGACTGATGGCTACACCTTC. Translating gives CASSEGQGATDGYTF.

The rearrangement joins TRBV9 to TRBJ1-1; 8 nucleotides align to TRBD1. This CDR3 spans 16 amino acids. V shed 0 bases and J 6 bases; nucleotides not matched to a gene: 10. Germline V lookup: CDR1 SGDLS, CDR2 YYNGEE. The CDR3 sequence: CASSVALLDRDAEAFF. For the CDR3, the DNA is TGTGCCAGCAGCGTAGCTCTACTGGACAGGGATGCTGAAGCTTTCTTT.

The chain carries TRBV9 and TRBJ2-1; 8 nucleotides align to TRBD1. CDR1 is SGDLS and CDR2 is YYNGEE in the germline V gene. This CDR3 is built from 16 residues. J was trimmed by 3 bases and V by 2 bases; bases with no gene match: 7. CDR3 nucleotide sequence: TGTGCCAGCAGCGTGGGGACAGGTTTGGTCTACAATGAGCAGTTCTTC. This translates into CASSVGTGLVYNEQFF.

The chain joins TRBV18 to TRBJ1-1, with 9 bases matching TRBD1. The CDR3 loop spans 16 amino acids. Germline V CDR1 and CDR2: KGHSH, LQKENI. V was clipped by 2 bases and J by 2 bases; unmatched bases: 6. The CDR3 here is CASSPGQGRPNTEAFF. In nucleotides, the CDR3 is TGTGCCAGCTCACCAGGACAGGGGAGACCTAACACTGAAGCTTTCTTT.

The chain couples TRBV2 to TRBJ2-1, with 10 bases identical to TRBD2. The germline gives CDR1 SNHLY, CDR2 FYNNEI. V was clipped by 6 bases and J by 10 bases; unmatched bases: 12. The CDR3 length is 15 residues. The CDR3 coding sequence is TGTGCCAGCAGGATACTAGCGGGGAGCCGGGGGGAGCAGTTCTTC. It is translated as CASRILAGSRGEQFF.

This clone was seen a few times. The chain carries TRBV4-1 and TRBJ1-1; D is possibly TRBD1 (5 bases). Trimming removed 0 bases at V and 5 bases at J, with 19 bases between. The V gene's germline CDR1 is MGHRA and CDR2 YSYEKL. This CDR3 comprises 17 residues. The CDR3: CASSQESLSGAVTEAFF. The CDR3 nucleotides are TGCGCCAGCAGCCAAGAATCGCTCTCTGGGGCGGTAACTGAAGCTTTCTTT.

The rearrangement links TRBV27 to TRBJ1-5; D gene unclear. Trimming pared 6 bases from V and 0 bases from J, leaving 6 bases between. The length of the CDR3 is 13 residues. Germline loops: CDR1 MNHEY, CDR2 SMNVEV (reference sequence). The CDR3 spells CASRQNSNQPQHF. The DNA for the CDR3 is TGTGCCAGCAGGCAGAATAGCAATCAGCCCCAGCATTTT.

A single count supports this clone. At one of its ends the junction is not consistent with the germline gene, which may arise from a read error. The rearrangement joins TRBV10-1 to TRBJ1-1; D is uncertain. Germline V CDR1 and CDR2: WNHNN, SYGVQD (reference sequence). The CDR3 runs 13 residues. The CDR3 sequence is CAGSSYRNTEAFF. The DNA for the CDR3 is TGCGCCGGCAGTTCCTATCGAAACACTGAAGCTTTCTTT.

The rearrangement links TRBV7-8 to TRBJ2-5, with 8 bases that match TRBD1. The better agreement between TRBJ2-7 and the DNA end casts doubt on the J call. This CDR3 region has 15 residues. Germline loops: CDR1 SGHVS, CDR2 FQNEAQ. The CDR3 protein is CASSSRQGSRYEQYF. The CDR3 DNA reads as TGTGCCAGCAGCTCTCGACAGGGGTCACGGTACGAGCAGTACTTC.

The chain carries TRBV4-1 and TRBJ1-2; 7 bases agree with TRBD1. Germline V gene lookup returns CDR1 MGHRA and CDR2 YSYEKL. The CDR3 contains 14 residues. V trimming: 2 bases; J trimming: 4 bases; junction bases outside the gene matches: 4. The CDR3 DNA sequence: TGCGCCAGCAGCCAACCGGGACAGTTCTATGGCTACACCTTC. Protein product: CASSQPGQFYGYTF.

This chain uses TRBV5-5 with TRBJ1-2; D not resolved. Germline CDR1 reads SGHKS; CDR2 reads YYEKEE (reference sequence). Trimming pared 4 bases from V and 5 bases from J, leaving 18 bases between. The CDR3 is 15 amino acids. The CDR3: CASSNWSVTGYGYTF. The DNA of the CDR3 is TGTGCCAGCAGCAATTGGTCGGTCACGGGGTATGGCTACACCTTC.

The genes are TRBV21-1 and TRBJ2-7; TRBD1 is the table's D call and was not checked against the DNA. TRBV21-1 counts as a pseudogene. The CDR3 is 14 residues long. CDR3 nucleotide sequence: TGTGCCAGCACCCCCGGCCCAGGGGACTACGAGCAGTACTTC. Translation gives CASTPGPGDYEQYF.

The chain employs TRBV25-1 and TRBJ2-1, with 9 bases matching TRBD2. The ends lost 8 bases at V and 6 bases at J; junction bases unmatched: 8. Germline loops: CDR1 MGHDK, CDR2 SYGVNS. CDR3 length: 14 amino acids. The chain's CDR3 is CASRAGGNFNEQFF. In DNA, the CDR3 is TGTGCCAGCCGTGCGGGGGGGAACTTCAATGAGCAGTTCTTC.

V and J are TRBV11-1 and TRBJ2-5; maybe TRBD2 (5 bases). Germline loops: CDR1 SGHAT, CDR2 FQDESV (reference sequence). The CDR3 runs 15 residues. The ends were cut back, 1 base at V and 5 bases at J, with 14 bases in the middle. CDR3 nucleotide sequence: TGTGCCAGCAGCTTAGGGATGGAGACGGGGGAGACCCAGTACTTC. It encodes CASSLGMETGETQYF.

V and J are TRBV5-1 and TRBJ2-3; 8 bases are a match to TRBD2. The CDR3 consists of 17 residues. V gave up 1 base and J gave up 0 bases; unmatched junction bases: 7. Germline assignment: CDR1 SGHRS and CDR2 YFSETQ. As DNA, the CDR3 is TGCGCCAGCAGCTTGAACCCAGCGGGAGTTAGCACAGATACGCAGTATTTT. This translates into CASSLNPAGVSTDTQYF.

J is TRBJ1-6 and V is TRBV2, with TRBD1 identical over 8 bases. Per germline, CDR1 SNHLY and CDR2 FYNNEI. Trimming removed 1 base from V and 9 bases from J; junction bases left unmatched: 8. This CDR3 spans 16 amino acids. CDR3 region: CASSEEGTGRFSPLHF. DNA for the CDR3: TGTGCCAGCAGTGAAGAAGGGACAGGCCGCTTTTCACCCCTCCACTTT.

This clone was seen a handful of times. The rearrangement links TRBV6-4 to TRBJ2-2; D perhaps matches TRBD2 (5 bases). Germline CDR1 is MRHNA and CDR2 is SNTAGT. This CDR3 region has 14 residues. V lost 2 bases and J 2 bases, leaving 6 bases between the germline ends. The CDR3 here is CASSDRENTGELFF. CDR3 nucleotides: TGTGCCAGCAGTGACCGGGAAAACACCGGGGAGCTGTTTTTT.

This chain uses TRBV19 with TRBJ2-7, with a weak D call TRBD1 (5 bases). This CDR3 has 13 residues. V shed 6 bases and J shed 7 bases, with 16 bases lying between them. Germline V lookup: CDR1 LNHDA, CDR2 SQIVND (reference sequence). The CDR3 is CASSPPQGWEQYF. The CDR3 coding sequence is TGTGCCAGTAGCCCTCCCCAGGGTTGGGAGCAGTACTTC.

J is TRBJ2-2 and V is TRBV7-9; 7 bases map to TRBD2. This CDR3 region has 14 residues. Germline loops: CDR1 SEHNR, CDR2 FQNEAQ (reference sequence). The CDR3 coding sequence is TGTTCCACCTCGACTAGCCTGAACACCGGGGAGCTGTTTTTT. Translated: CSTSTSLNTGELFF.

The chain carries TRBV29-1 and TRBJ1-2, with a weak D call TRBD1 (5 bases). CDR3 length equals 11 residues. The ends were cut back, 8 bases at V and 7 bases at J, with 14 bases in the middle. Germline CDR1 and CDR2: SQVTM and ANQGSEA. This chain's CDR3 is CSLHGGGGYTF. CDR3 DNA: TGCAGCCTGCATGGGGGGGGTGGCTACACCTTC.

The chain couples TRBV5-6 to TRBJ1-5; TRBD1 matches 8 bases. V dropped 2 bases and J dropped 4; count of bases not matched to a gene: 5. CDR1 and CDR2 (germline): SGHDT, YYEEEE. This CDR3 has 15 amino acids. CDR3 protein: CASSFGTGGNQPQHF. The DNA of the CDR3 is TGTGCCAGCAGCTTCGGGACAGGAGGTAATCAGCCCCAGCATTTT.

This chain links TRBV6-6 with TRBJ2-7; D is perhaps TRBD2 (6 bases). This CDR3 contains 13 residues. Trimming left V 3 bases short and J 2 bases short, with 8 bases between. Germline V gene data show CDR1 as MNHNY and CDR2 as SVGAGI (reference sequence). CDR3 residues: CASSYGGTYEQYF. CDR3 in DNA: TGTGCCAGCAGTTATGGCGGGACCTACGAGCAGTACTTC.

This clone has a handful of counts. The chain carries TRBV2 and TRBJ1-4, with TRBD1 as a possible D gene (6 bases). CDR1 SNHLY and CDR2 FYNNEI come from the germline V gene. The V end was cut by 7 bases, the J end by 10 bases, with 13 bases between. The CDR3 has 12 residues. CDR3: CASIRQGGKLFF. As DNA, the CDR3 is TGTGCCAGCATCCGTCAAGGGGGAAAACTGTTTTTT.

J is TRBJ1-2 and V is TRBV7-9, with TRBD1 matching 7 bases. The junction had 9 bases not matched to a gene; V was cut back by 4 bases and J by 4 bases. The CDR3 is 15 amino acids. CDR1 is SEHNR, CDR2 FQNEAQ, per germline (reference sequence). This chain's CDR3 is CASSWPGQFIYGYTF. Written as DNA, the CDR3 is TGTGCCAGCAGCTGGCCGGGACAGTTTATCTATGGCTACACCTTC.

This rearrangement joins TRBV2 to TRBJ1-5; TRBD1 might be the D (5 bases). Germline V lookup: CDR1 SNHLY, CDR2 FYNNEI. CDR3 length: 16 amino acids. The V gene lost 2 bases and the J gene lost 2 bases, with 13 bases spanning the gap. CDR3 region: CASSESARVGNQPQHF. The DNA for the CDR3 is TGTGCCAGCAGTGAATCGGCCAGGGTCGGCAATCAGCCCCAGCATTTT.

The chain has TRBV6-5 and TRBJ1-1, with unresolved D. Germline V gene sequence: CDR1 MNHEY, CDR2 SVGAGI. V lost 6 bases to trimming and J lost 3 bases, with 5 bases between them. CDR3 size: 11 residues. The CDR3: CASRHYTEAFF. CDR3 DNA sequence: TGTGCCAGCAGACATTACACTGAAGCTTTCTTT.